This T cell receptor beta chain was captured in a study of T cells in Graves' hyperthyroidism and ophthalmopathy. Patients having uncontrolled infection, another autoimmune disease, pregnancy or lactation were not included. With respect to this clonotype: Antigen: not known.

Amplified regions were TCR beta CDR3 sequences from RNA transcripts. TCR CDR3 regions were first amplified by RT-PCR with HTBI primers. Each CDR3 protein gets one entry after TCRdb re-called the multiplex PCR reads with MiXCR. The sample includes roughly 30,000 distinct CDR3 sequences, 40% to 55% of them seen just once. J lost 7 bases, V lost 4 bases, and 6 bases had no gene match. Per the germline V gene, CDR1 is SGHTA and CDR2 is FQGNSA. The CDR3 spans 13 residues. General study findings and limits: Prediction of ophthalmopathy progression came a median around 6 months pre-onset.

What was sequenced was blood. The chain couples TRBV7-2 to TRBJ1-1, with 7 positions matching TRBD1. The sequence was obtained from a woman in her twenties or thirties with Graves' hyperthyroidism. The CDR3, as DNA: TGTGCCAGCAGCTCAGATTACAGGGGTGAAGCTTTCTTT. It encodes CASSSDYRGEAFF.